Given below is one T cell receptor beta chain in context. Antigen specificity is unknown. The data derive from a study of PD-1 blockade in classical Hodgkin lymphoma. Study-level information: Nivolumab was given intravenously to patients at 3 mg/kg every 2 weeks. The study's findings and limits: Patients starting nivolumab under 1 year after ASCT were excluded. By C4D1 there was a significant rise in CD4+ TCR diversity but not in CD8+ TCR diversity.

Stated time point: cycle 4 day 1 (C4D1), after more than 5 weeks of nivolumab. Every one of the patients relapsed after autologous stem cell transplantation (brentuximab vedotin exposure was variable). Investigators isolated CD4+ T cells from thawed PBMCs through magnetic negative selection. Trimming took 4 bases from V and 1 from J, leaving 9 bases between them. The CDR3 has 14 amino acids. CDR1 is SGHKS, CDR2 YYEKEE, per germline (reference sequence). Produced via immunoSEQ multiplex PCR; TCRdb's table is partial and in-frame only. The data contain approximately 29,000 clones, under 80% of them singletons.

Sequencing was performed on CD4+ T cells from blood, taken before the fourth cycle of nivolumab. This sequence was found in a human donor with classical Hodgkin lymphoma. This chain joins TRBV5-5 and TRBJ1-5; the D gene is possibly TRBD1 (5 bases). For the CDR3, the DNA is TGTGCCAGCAGCCCCCGGGACAGCAATCAGCCCCAGCATTTT. It translates to CASSPRDSNQPQHF.